This T cell receptor beta chain comes out of a study of blood T cells in healthy people across ages. About the research overall: Per every two T cells, about one barcoded beta molecule was captured by template switching. Study-wide results and caveats: Older age coincided with a roughly linear decline in TCR beta diversity per million T cells. Estimates drawn from one million T cells were deemed to understate diversity.

J was trimmed by 7 bases and V by 4 bases; bases with no gene match: 10. The germline gives CDR1 MDHEN, CDR2 SYDVKM. The CDR3 contains 16 residues. Through a sample-barcoded 5' primer and a J-beta primer mix, a second PCR was run for roughly 6 to 12 cycles. TCRdb used MiXCR to reprocess the 5' RACE reads, holding one entry per CDR3 protein. The table lists nearly 1 million distinct CDR3 sequences, about 53% of them singletons. About this clonotype itself: Its antigen is as yet unknown.

The chain combines TRBV28 with TRBJ1-6, with 7 positions matching TRBD1. This clonotype originated in a woman aged 60-75 years in good health. The source material was blood. In DNA form, the CDR3 reads TGTGCCAGCAGTTCGCCGGGACAGAAAATCAATTCACCCCTCCACTTT. Its translation: CASSSPGQKINSPLHF.